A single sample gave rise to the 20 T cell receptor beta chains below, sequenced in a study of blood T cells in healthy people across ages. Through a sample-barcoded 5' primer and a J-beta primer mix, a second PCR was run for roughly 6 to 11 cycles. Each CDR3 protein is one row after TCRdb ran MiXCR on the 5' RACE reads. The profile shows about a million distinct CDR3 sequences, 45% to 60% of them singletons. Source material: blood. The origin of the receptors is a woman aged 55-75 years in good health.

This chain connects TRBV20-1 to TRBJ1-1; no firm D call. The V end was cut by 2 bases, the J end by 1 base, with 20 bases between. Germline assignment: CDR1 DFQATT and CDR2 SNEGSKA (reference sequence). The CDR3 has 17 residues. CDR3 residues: CSARPTPGREANTEAFF. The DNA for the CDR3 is TGCAGTGCTAGACCTACCCCGGGGAGGGAGGCGAACACTGAAGCTTTCTTT.

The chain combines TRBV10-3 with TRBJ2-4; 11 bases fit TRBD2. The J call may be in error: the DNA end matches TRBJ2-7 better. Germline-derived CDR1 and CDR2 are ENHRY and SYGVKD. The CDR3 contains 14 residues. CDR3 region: CAISSLAGADEQYF. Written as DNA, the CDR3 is TGTGCCATCAGTTCACTAGCGGGAGCGGACGAGCAGTACTTC.

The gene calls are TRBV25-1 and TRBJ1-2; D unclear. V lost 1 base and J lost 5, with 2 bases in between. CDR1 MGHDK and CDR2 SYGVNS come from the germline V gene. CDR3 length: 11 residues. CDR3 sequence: CASSEFYGYTF. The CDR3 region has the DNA TGTGCCAGCAGTGAATTTTATGGCTACACCTTC.

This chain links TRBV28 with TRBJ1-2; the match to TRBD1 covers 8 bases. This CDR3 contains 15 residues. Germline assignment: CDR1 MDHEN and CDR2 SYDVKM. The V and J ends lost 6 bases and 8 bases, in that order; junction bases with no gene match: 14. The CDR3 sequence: CASRPPGQAPRGYTF. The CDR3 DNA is TGTGCCAGCAGACCTCCGGGACAGGCCCCTAGGGGCTACACCTTC.

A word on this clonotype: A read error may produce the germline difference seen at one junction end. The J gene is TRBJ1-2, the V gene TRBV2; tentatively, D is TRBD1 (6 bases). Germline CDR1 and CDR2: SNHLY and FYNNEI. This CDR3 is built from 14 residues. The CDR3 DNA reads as TGTGCCAGCAATGAAATTTGGACAGCGTATGGCTACACCTTC. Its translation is CASNEIWTAYGYTF.

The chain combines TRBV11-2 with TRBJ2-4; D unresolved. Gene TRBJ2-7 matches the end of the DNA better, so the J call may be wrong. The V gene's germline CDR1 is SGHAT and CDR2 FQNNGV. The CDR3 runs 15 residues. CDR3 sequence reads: CASSSLKGSDYEQYF. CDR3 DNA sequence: TGTGCCAGCAGCTCGCTTAAGGGCTCCGACTACGAGCAGTACTTC.

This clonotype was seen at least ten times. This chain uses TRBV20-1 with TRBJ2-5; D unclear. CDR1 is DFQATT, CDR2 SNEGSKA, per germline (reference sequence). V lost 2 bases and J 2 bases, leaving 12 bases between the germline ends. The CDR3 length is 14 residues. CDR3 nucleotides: TGCAGTGCTAGACCCTCCCTACTACAAGAGACCCAGTACTTC. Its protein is CSARPSLLQETQYF.

The CDR3 reads CASSHLQGDNEQYF. The CDR3, as DNA: TGTGCCAGCAGCCACCTACAGGGGGACAATGAGCAGTACTTC. The rearrangement uses TRBV4-2 and TRBJ2-5; 8 bases agree with TRBD1. Germline trimming cut 3 bases from V and 11 bases from J; bases unmatched to any gene: 11. Germline V lookup: CDR1 LGHNA, CDR2 YNFKEQ. The length of the CDR3 is 14 residues.

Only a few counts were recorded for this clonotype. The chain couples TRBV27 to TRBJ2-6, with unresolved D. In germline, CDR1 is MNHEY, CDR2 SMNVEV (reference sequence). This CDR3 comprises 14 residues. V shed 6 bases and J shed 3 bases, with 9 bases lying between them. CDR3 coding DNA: TGTGCCAGCAGGGGCCCTTTTGGGGCCAACGTCCTGACTTTC. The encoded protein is CASRGPFGANVLTF.

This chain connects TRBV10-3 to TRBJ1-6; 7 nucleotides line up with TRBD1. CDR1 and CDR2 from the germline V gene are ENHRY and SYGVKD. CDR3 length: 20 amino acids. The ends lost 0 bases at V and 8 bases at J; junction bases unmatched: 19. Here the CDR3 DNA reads TGTGCCATCAGTGAGTCGTTACCCGGGACAGTCCCTGAGGGGCATTCACCCCTCCACTTT. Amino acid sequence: CAISESLPGTVPEGHSPLHF.

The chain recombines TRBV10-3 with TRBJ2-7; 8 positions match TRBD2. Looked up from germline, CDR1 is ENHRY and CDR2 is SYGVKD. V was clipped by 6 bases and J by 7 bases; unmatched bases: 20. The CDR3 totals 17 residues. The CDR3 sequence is CAIRAGTSSTRMEEQYF. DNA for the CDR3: TGTGCCATCAGGGCCGGGACTAGTTCTACACGAATGGAGGAGCAGTACTTC.

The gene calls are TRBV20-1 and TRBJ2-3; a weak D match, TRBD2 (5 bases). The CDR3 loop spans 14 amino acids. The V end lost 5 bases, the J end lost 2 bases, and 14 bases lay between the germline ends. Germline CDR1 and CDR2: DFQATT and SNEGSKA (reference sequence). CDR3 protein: CSAYPDSYTDTQYF. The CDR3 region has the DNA TGCAGTGCTTATCCGGACTCTTACACAGATACGCAGTATTTT.

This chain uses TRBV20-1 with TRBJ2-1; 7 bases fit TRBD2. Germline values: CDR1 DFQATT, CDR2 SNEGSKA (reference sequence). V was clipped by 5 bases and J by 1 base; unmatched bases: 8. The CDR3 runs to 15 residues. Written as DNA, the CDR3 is TGCAGTGCTCCCCTTCGACTAGCTTCCTACAATGAGCAGTTCTTC. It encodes CSAPLRLASYNEQFF.

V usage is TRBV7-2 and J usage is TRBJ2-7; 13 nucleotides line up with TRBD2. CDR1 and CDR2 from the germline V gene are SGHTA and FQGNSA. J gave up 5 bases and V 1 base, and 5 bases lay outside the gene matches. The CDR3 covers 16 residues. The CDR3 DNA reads TGTGCCAGCAGCTTAGTAGGGACTAGCGGGACTAACGAGCAGTACTTC. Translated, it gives CASSLVGTSGTNEQYF.

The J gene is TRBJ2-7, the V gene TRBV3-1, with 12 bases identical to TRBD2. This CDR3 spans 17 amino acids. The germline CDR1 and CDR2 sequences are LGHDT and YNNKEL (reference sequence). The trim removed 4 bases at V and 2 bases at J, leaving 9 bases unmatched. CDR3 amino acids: CASSRRLAGESPYEQYF. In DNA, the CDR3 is TGTGCCAGCAGCCGCCGACTAGCGGGAGAATCCCCCTACGAGCAGTACTTC.

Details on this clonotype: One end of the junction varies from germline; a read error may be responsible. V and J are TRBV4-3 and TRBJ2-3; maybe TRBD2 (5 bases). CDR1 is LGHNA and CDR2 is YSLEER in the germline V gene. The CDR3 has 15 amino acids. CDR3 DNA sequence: TGCGCCAGCGGCCAAGAGGGCAGCCGCACAGATACGCAGTATTTT. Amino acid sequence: CASGQEGSRTDTQYF.

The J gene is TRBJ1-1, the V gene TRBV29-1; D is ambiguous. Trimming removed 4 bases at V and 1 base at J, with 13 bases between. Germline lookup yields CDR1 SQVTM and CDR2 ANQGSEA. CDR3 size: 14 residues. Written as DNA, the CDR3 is TGCAGCGTTGGGTCCCGGACGGAGAACACTGAAGCTTTCTTT. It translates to CSVGSRTENTEAFF.

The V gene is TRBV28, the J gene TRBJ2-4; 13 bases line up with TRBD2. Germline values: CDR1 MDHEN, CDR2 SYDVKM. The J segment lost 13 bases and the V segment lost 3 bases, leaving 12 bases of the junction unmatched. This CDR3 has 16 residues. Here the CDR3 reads CASSLLGLAGTGEQYF. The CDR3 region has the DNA TGTGCCAGCAGTTTGCTGGGACTAGCGGGGACTGGAGAGCAGTACTTC.

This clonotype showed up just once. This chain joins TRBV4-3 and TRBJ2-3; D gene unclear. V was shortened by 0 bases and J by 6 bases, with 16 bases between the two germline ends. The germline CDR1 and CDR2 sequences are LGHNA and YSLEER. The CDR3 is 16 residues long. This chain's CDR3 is CASSQDPGRPADTQYF. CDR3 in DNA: TGCGCCAGCAGCCAAGATCCCGGGCGCCCGGCGGATACGCAGTATTTT.

This chain's CDR3 is CASLPLGAGVYEQYF. The CDR3 DNA is TGTGCCAGCTTACCTCTGGGGGCGGGAGTGTACGAGCAGTACTTC. The V and J genes are TRBV18 and TRBJ2-7; D is perhaps TRBD2 (7 bases). Trimming removed 7 bases at V and 4 bases at J, with 20 bases between. The CDR3 has 15 amino acids. The germline CDR1 and CDR2 sequences are KGHSH and LQKENI.